The source of this T cell receptor (beta chain) is a study of shared clonotypes between healthy human individuals. In germline, CDR1 is MDHEN, CDR2 SYDVKM. The germline V and J ends were trimmed by 4 bases and 7 bases, with 10 bases remaining between them. CDR3 length: 13 residues. Into CD45RA+ naive and CD45RA-negative memory subsets, the CD4+ cells were split. The assay ran at deep level. TCRdb keeps only in-frame clones here, not all; method: immunoSEQ multiplex PCR. The table records 600,000 to 800,000 clones, around 77% of them present only once. Regarding the study as a whole: Naive subsets usually exceeded memory subsets in estimated richness.

About this clone itself: No antigen is known for it.

This sequence joins TRBV28 and TRBJ1-4; D is undetermined. The sequence came from a woman under 40 in good health. Sequenced material: memory CD4+ T cells sorted from blood. As for subset: CD45RA-negative fraction. The DNA of the CDR3 is TGTGCCAGCAGTTCGCCAGAGATTGAAAAACTGTTTTTT. It is translated as CASSSPEIEKLFF.